What follows describes a single TCR beta chain. Antigen specificity is unknown. At the survey level, the v3.0 immunoSEQ assay was run. The data were produced by immunoSEQ multiplex PCR, yet TCRdb's version contains in-frame clones alone and is incomplete. This sample has tens of thousands of clones; 82% occur once, and the top ten carry about 6%. The entry originates in a study of long-term antiretroviral therapy in people with HIV. Broader study findings: Repertoire composition at all time points was dominated by clones that had expanded before ART. Control repertoires displayed wider CDR3 length ranges than the HIV repertoires. Following ART, diversity rose but still fell short of transplant donor controls.

From germline, CDR1 is GTSNPN and CDR2 SVGIG (reference sequence). There are 13 residues in the CDR3. V lost 5 bases, J lost 6 bases, and 9 bases stayed unmatched. The source was unsorted PBMCs, collected 0.2 years after starting antiretroviral therapy. The sequence derives from a woman between 25 and 40 years old with HIV. The chain carries TRBV30 and TRBJ1-2, with 7 nucleotides matching TRBD1. The DNA for the CDR3 is TGTGCCTGGGACCACAGGGGTAGCCATGGCTACACCTTC. Amino acid sequence: CAWDHRGSHGYTF. The full variable domain, rest sourced from reference TRBV30 and TRBJ1-2, is SQTIHQWPATLVQPVGSPLSLECTVEGTSNPNLYWYRQAAGRGLQLLFYSVGIGQISSEVPQNLSASRPQDRQFILSSKKLLLSDSGFYLCAWDHRGSHGYTFGSGTRLTVV.